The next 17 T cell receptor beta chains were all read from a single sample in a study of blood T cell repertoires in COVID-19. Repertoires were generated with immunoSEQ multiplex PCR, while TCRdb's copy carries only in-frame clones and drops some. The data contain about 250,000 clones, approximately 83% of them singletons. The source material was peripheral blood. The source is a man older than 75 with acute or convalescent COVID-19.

CDR3 sequence: CAWSPRINAYGYTF. As DNA, the CDR3 is TGTGCCTGGAGTCCTAGAATTAATGCTTATGGCTACACCTTC. The chain employs TRBV30 and TRBJ1-2, with D hard to call. This CDR3 comprises 14 residues. CDR1 is GTSNPN, CDR2 SVGIG, per germline (reference sequence). Trimming shortened V by 2 bases and J by 5 bases, and 15 bases separated the two germline ends. Supplemented by reference TRBV30 and TRBJ1-2, the full variable domain reads SQTIHQWPATLVQPVGSPLSLECTVEGTSNPNLYWYRQAAGRGLQLLFYSVGIGQISSEVPQNLSASRPQDRQFILSSKKLLLSDSGFYLCAWSPRINAYGYTFGSGTRLTVV.

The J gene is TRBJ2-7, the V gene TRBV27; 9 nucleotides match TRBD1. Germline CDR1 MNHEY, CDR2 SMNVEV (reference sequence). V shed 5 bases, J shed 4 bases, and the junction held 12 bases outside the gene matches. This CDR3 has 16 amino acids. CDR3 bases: TGTGCCAGCAGTCCCCTGGGAACAGGGGGCAAATACGAGCAGTACTTC. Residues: CASSPLGTGGKYEQYF.

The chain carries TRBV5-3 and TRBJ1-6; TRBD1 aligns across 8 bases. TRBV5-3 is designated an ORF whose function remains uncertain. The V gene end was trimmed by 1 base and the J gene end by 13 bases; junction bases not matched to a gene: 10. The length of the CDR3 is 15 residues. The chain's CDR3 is CARSLKGQGWGPLHF. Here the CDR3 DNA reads TGTGCCAGAAGCTTGAAAGGACAGGGTTGGGGGCCCCTCCACTTT.

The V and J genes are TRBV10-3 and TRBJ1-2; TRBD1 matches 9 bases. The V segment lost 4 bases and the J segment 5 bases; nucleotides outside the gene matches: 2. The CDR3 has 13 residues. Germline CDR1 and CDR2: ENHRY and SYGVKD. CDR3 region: CAISVDRGYGYTF. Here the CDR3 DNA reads TGTGCCATCAGTGTGGACAGGGGTTATGGCTACACCTTC.

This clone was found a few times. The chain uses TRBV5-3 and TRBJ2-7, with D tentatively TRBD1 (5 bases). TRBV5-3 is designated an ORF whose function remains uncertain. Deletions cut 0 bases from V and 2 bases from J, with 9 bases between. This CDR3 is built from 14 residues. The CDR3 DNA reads TGTGCCAGAAGCTTGGAGGGGCACACCTACGAGCAGTACTTC. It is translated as CARSLEGHTYEQYF.

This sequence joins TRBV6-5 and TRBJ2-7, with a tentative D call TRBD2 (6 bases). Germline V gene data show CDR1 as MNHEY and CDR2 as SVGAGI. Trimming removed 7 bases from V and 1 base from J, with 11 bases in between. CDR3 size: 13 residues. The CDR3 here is CASTRGTSYEQYF. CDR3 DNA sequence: TGTGCCAGCACGAGAGGGACTTCCTACGAGCAGTACTTC.

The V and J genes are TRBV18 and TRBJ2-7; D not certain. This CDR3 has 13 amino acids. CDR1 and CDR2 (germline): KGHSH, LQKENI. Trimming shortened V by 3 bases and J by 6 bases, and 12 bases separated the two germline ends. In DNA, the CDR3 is TGTGCCAGCTCACCCCCATCATCATTCGAGCAGTACTTC. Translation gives CASSPPSSFEQYF. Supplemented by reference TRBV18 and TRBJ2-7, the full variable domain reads NAGVMQNPRHLVRRRGQEARLRCSPMKGHSHVYWYRQLPEEGLKFMVYLQKENIIDESGMPKERFSAEFPKEGPSILRIQQVVRGDSAAYFCASSPPSSFEQYFGPGTRLTVT.

The CDR3 spells CASSQPGLAGKWGSYNEQFF. The DNA for the CDR3 is TGTGCCAGCAGCCAACCTGGACTAGCGGGAAAGTGGGGCTCCTACAATGAGCAGTTCTTC. This chain links TRBV3-1 (or the pseudogene TRBV3-2) with TRBJ2-1; TRBD2 matches 12 bases. With V trimmed by 2 bases and J by 0 bases, 11 bases remained unmatched. The CDR3 contains 20 residues. Germline values: CDR1 LGHDT, CDR2 YNNKEL (reference sequence).

DNA of the CDR3: TGCGCCAGCAGCGCGGGACAGGGGGATCCTGAAGCTTTCTTT. Its protein is CASSAGQGDPEAFF. The chain joins TRBV5-1 to TRBJ1-1; 11 positions match TRBD1. J lost 6 bases, V lost 4 bases, and 5 bases had no gene match. The length of the CDR3 is 14 residues. Per germline, CDR1 SGHRS and CDR2 YFSETQ.

CDR3: CASSRRGREKLFF. CDR3 DNA sequence: TGTGCCAGCAGTAGGAGGGGGCGTGAAAAACTGTTTTTT. V is TRBV27 and J is TRBJ1-4; 7 positions match TRBD1. Germline V gene data show CDR1 as MNHEY and CDR2 as SMNVEV (reference sequence). V lost 5 bases and J lost 7; bases outside the gene matches: 4. The length of the CDR3 is 13 residues.

In DNA form, the CDR3 reads TGCGCCAGCAGCGGGGGGCGGCACGCCGGGAGGGCAACTAATGAAAAACTGTTTTTT. Amino acids: CASSGGRHAGRATNEKLFF. The V call is TRBV5-1, the J call TRBJ1-4; tentative D call: TRBD1 (6 bases). CDR1 SGHRS and CDR2 YFSETQ come from the germline V gene. The CDR3 extends over 19 amino acids. V dropped 4 bases and J dropped 0 bases, with 22 bases sitting between them.

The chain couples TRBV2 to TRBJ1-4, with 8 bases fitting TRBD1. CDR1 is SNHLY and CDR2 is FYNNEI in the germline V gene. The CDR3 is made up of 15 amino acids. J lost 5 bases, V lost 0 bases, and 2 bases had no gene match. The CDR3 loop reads CASSEAGTGNEKLFF. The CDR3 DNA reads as TGTGCCAGCAGTGAAGCAGGGACAGGAAATGAAAAACTGTTTTTT.

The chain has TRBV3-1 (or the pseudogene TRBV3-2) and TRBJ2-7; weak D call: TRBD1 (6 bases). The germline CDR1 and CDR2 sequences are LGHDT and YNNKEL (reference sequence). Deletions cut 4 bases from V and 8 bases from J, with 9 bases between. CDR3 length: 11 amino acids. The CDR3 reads CASSPGDKQYF. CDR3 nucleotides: TGTGCCAGCAGCCCCGGGGACAAGCAGTACTTC.

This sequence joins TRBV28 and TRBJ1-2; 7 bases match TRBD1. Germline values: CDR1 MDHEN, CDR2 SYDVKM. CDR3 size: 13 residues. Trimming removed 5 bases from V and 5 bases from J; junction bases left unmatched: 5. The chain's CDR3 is CASSGTVLYGYTF. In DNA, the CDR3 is TGTGCCAGCAGTGGGACAGTTCTTTATGGCTACACCTTC.

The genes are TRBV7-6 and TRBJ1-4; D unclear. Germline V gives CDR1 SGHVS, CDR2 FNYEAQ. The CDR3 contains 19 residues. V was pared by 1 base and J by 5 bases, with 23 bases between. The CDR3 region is CASSLGPTVPLMTNEKLFF. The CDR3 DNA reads TGTGCCAGCAGCTTAGGGCCTACAGTTCCCCTAATGACGAATGAAAAACTGTTTTTT.

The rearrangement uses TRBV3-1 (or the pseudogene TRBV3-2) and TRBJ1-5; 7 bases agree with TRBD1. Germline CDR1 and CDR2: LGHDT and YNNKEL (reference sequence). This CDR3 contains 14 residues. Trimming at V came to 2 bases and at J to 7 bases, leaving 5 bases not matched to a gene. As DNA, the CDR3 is TGTGCCAGCAGCCAACAGGGGGTTCGGCAGCCCCAGCATTTT. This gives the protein CASSQQGVRQPQHF.

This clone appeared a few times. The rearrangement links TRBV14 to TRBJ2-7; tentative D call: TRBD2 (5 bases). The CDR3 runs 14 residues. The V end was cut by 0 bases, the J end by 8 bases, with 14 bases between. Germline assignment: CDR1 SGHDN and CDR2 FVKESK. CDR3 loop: CASSQDRTGIKQYF. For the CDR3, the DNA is TGTGCCAGCAGCCAAGATAGAACGGGGATTAAGCAGTACTTC. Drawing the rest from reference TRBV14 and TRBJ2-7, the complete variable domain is EAGVTQFPSHSVIEKGQTVTLRCDPISGHDNLYWYRRVMGKEIKFLLHFVKESKQDESGMPNNRFLAERTGGTYSTLKVQPAELEDSGVYFCASSQDRTGIKQYFGPGTRLTVT.